Sequencing of this T cell receptor (beta chain) was carried out in a study of T-cell reconstitution after alpha-beta-depleted transplantation in children. Unique molecular identifiers were used in preparing the TCRbeta library. One entry per CDR3 protein, called by TCRdb with MiXCR from the PCR reads. The table lists roughly 350,000 distinct CDR3 sequences, around 15% of them singletons, with just over 40% in the top ten. This CDR3 is 15 amino acids long. The V gene lost 1 base and the J gene lost 1 base, with 10 bases spanning the gap. This clonotype was seen more than once but under ten times. Its antigen is still unknown. Study results and caveats: Fresh T-cell production supplied most of the T-cell counts and diversity seen one year after transplant. Several hundred expanded graft clones reportedly supplied alpha-beta T cells about two months after transplant. TCRbeta diversity was high at day 60 in some patients (a result of surviving recipient T cells and thymic progenitors).

The TCR originated in a male patient between 2 and 10 years old who had a stem cell transplant for acute lymphoblastic leukemia, so the T cells may come from the graft donor. This sequence joins TRBV12-3 or TRBV12-4 and TRBJ2-5; D ambiguous. Sequencing was performed on PBMCs, mostly from graft donor cells, taken 360 days after TCRalphabeta/CD19-depleted stem cell transplant. CDR3 in DNA: TGTGCCAGCAGTTTAGGTCCGATACGCCAAGAGACCCAGTACTTC. This sequence encodes CASSLGPIRQETQYF.